A selection of T cell receptor beta chains follows, all from one sample in a study of response to subunit inactivated influenza vaccine. TCRdb used MiXCR to reprocess the RT-PCR reads, holding one entry per CDR3 protein. The sample consists of hundreds of thousands of distinct CDR3 sequences, 15% to 20% of them appearing once. The sequences come from PBMCs from blood, collected 5 to 6 days after vaccination. These TCRs come from a man aged 50-59 years who received an inactivated influenza vaccine. Each CDR3 is given with its conserved first and last residue. D genes are given only for firm matches. Clone size is shown for a subset of rows, as once, few, many or a class of expanded clone.

TRBV5-6,many,NA,TRBJ2-5,TGTGCCAGCAGCCGGCAGCTCCAAGAGACCCAGTACTTC,CASSRQLQETQYF
TRBV20-1,NA,NA,TRBJ1-2,TGCAGTGCTAGAAGGGGGGGAGACTATGGCTACACCTTC,CSARRGGDYGYTF
TRBV11-2,NA,NA,TRBJ1-6,TGTGCCAGCAGCTTGGGATACCGGGCCTCGGATTCACCCCTCCACTTT,CASSLGYRASDSPLHF
TRBV7-2,NA,NA,TRBJ2-7,TGTGCCAGCAGCTTGGAAGGGTCGCGGGTGATCTACGAGCAGTACTTC,CASSLEGSRVIYEQYF
TRBV7-9,once,NA,TRBJ2-4,TGTGCCAGCAGCTTAGGGACTCGGCGGGGGCTAGGAAACATTCAGTACTTC,CASSLGTRRGLGNIQYF
TRBV7-2,few,NA,TRBJ1-2,TGTGCCAGCAGCTTAGGGGACATGGGAATCAGTGCCTTC,CASSLGDMGISAF
TRBV7-2,NA,TRBD1,TRBJ2-7,TGTGCCAGCAGCTGGAGGACGGGGACAGGGGTCAACGAGCAGTACTTC,CASSWRTGTGVNEQYF
TRBV6-5,NA,TRBD1,TRBJ2-1,TGTGCCAGCAGTTACTCCCTGGACAGGTACAATGAGCAGTTCTTC,CASSYSLDRYNEQFF
TRBV19,NA,NA,TRBJ2-1,TGTGCCAGTAGTATGCAGCCTAGGGGCGGCAATGAGCAGTTCTTC,CASSMQPRGGNEQFF
TRBV9,NA,NA,TRBJ1-2,TGTGCCAGCAGCGTAGCGCAGGGGCGCGACTATGGCTACACCTTC,CASSVAQGRDYGYTF
TRBV29-1,NA,NA,TRBJ1-5,TGCAGCGTTCGGACGGATAGCAATCAGCCCCAGCATTTT,CSVRTDSNQPQHF
TRBV10-2,NA,NA,TRBJ2-7,TGCGCCAGCAGTGAGTTCGGACGGTCCCCCTACGAGCATTACTTC,CASSEFGRSPYEHYF
TRBV7-9,NA,TRBD2,TRBJ2-3,TGTGCCAGCAGACCCCGAGTGGGAGGGCCTAGGTTGCAGTATTTT,CASRPRVGGPRLQYF
TRBV20-1,many,NA,TRBJ2-5,TGCAGTGCTCCCACAAGCGGCAAAGAGACCCAGTACTTC,CSAPTSGKETQYF
TRBV6-1,NA,TRBD1,TRBJ1-1,TGTGCCAGCATAGGGACAGGGGGACACACTGAAGCTTTCTTT,CASIGTGGHTEAFF
TRBV10-1,NA,TRBD2,TRBJ2-6,TGCGCCAGCAGTGACGAGCGGGGGGGCCTTAGGGCCAACGTCCTGACTTTC,CASSDERGGLRANVLTF
TRBV9,NA,NA,TRBJ2-2,TGTGCCAGCAGCGTGAGCTTCACCGGGGAGCTGTTTTTT,CASSVSFTGELFF
TRBV18,NA,NA,TRBJ2-7,TGTGCCAGCTCACCATACCAGGGGAGCTACGAGCAGTACTTC,CASSPYQGSYEQYF
TRBV7-2,NA,TRBD1,TRBJ2-5,TGTGCCAGCAGATTGACAGGGCTGGTGACCCAGTACTTC,CASRLTGLVTQYF
TRBV30,few,TRBD1,TRBJ1-5,TGTGCCTGGAGCGACCCACAGGGGTCGGGCAATCAGCCCCAGCATTTT,CAWSDPQGSGNQPQHF
TRBV29-1,few,NA,TRBJ2-1,TGCAGCGTTGAAGATCTGGGGCTAGCGCCCTTCAATGAGCAGTTCTTC,CSVEDLGLAPFNEQFF
TRBV11-2,few,TRBD1,TRBJ1-2,TGTGCCAGCAGCTGGGGACAGGGGCACTACACCTTC,CASSWGQGHYTF
TRBV11-1,few,TRBD2,TRBJ2-5,TGTGCCAGCAGCATAACCGGGACTAGCCAAGAGACCCAGTACTTC,CASSITGTSQETQYF
TRBV15,few,NA,TRBJ2-2,TGTGCCACCAGCAGAGACCGACCCACCGGGGAGCTGTTTTTT,CATSRDRPTGELFF
TRBV6-5,NA,NA,TRBJ2-7,TGTGCCAGCAGTTACGATTTTGGACAGTCCTACGAGCAGTACTTC,CASSYDFGQSYEQYF
TRBV4-1,NA,NA,TRBJ1-5,TGCGCCAGCAGCCAAGATCAGACAGAGAATCAGCCCCAGCATTTT,CASSQDQTENQPQHF
TRBV24-1,NA,NA,TRBJ1-5,TGTGCCACCAGTGCCGGAGGGACGTCCGGTCAGCCCCAGCATTTT,CATSAGGTSGQPQHF
TRBV7-9,NA,TRBD2,TRBJ2-1,TGTGCCAGCAGCCTACCGCCGGGACTAGCGGGAGTAAGTGAGCAGTTCTTC,CASSLPPGLAGVSEQFF
TRBV11-2,few,NA,TRBJ2-1,TGTGCCAGCAGCTTAGCGGGGCGGTGGAATGAGCAGTTCTTC,CASSLAGRWNEQFF